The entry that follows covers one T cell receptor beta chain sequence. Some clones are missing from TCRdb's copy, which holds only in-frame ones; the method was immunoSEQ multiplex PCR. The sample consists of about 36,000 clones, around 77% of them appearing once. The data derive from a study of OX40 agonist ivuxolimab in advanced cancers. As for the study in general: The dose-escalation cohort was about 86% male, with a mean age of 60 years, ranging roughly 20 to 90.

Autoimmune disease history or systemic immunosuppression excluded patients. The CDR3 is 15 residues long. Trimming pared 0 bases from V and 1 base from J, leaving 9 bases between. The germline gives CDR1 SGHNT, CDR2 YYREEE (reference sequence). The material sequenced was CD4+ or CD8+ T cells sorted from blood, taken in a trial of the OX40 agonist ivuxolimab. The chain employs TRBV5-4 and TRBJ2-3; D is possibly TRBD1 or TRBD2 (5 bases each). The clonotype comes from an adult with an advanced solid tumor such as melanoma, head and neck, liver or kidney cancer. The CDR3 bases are TGTGCCAGCAGCTTGGGGCAGGGAGGCACAGATACGCAGTATTTT. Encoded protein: CASSLGQGGTDTQYF. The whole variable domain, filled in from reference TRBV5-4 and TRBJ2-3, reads ETGVTQSPTHLIKTRGQQVTLRCSSQSGHNTVSWYQQALGQGPQFIFQYYREEENGRGNFPPRFSGLQFPNYSSELNVNALELDDSALYLCASSLGQGGTDTQYFGPGTRLTVL.